The rows below give T cell receptor beta chains drawn from one sample of a study of identical twins. TCRdb used MiXCR to reprocess the 5' RACE reads, holding one entry per CDR3 protein. Here the sample spans fewer than 650,000 distinct CDR3 sequences, 7.1% being singletons. These data also featured in a second study, about yellow fever vaccine responses in identical twins.

The sequencing sample was made of PBMCs. The origin of the receptors is a woman younger than 35 in good health. The CDR3 runs from the conserved cysteine through the conserved F or W. Fields, in order: D gene, V gene, J gene, clone size, CDR3 DNA, CDR3 protein. The D gene is left open where the match is weak. Size values are once, few and many counts, or a class for expanded clones, and some rows have none.

NA	TRBV6-1	TRBJ1-1	many	TGTGCCAGCAGTGTATGGGGCACTGAAGCTTTCTTT	CASSVWGTEAFF
TRBD2	TRBV27	TRBJ2-2	few	TGTGCCAGCACCGTACTAGCGGAAGGCGCGAACACCGGGGAGCTGTTTTTT	CASTVLAEGANTGELFF
NA	TRBV20-1	TRBJ1-1	few	TGCAGTGCTAGTGAGGGGTCCGTTTCAACCGAAGCTTTCTTT	CSASEGSVSTEAFF
TRBD1	TRBV20-1	TRBJ1-1	NA	TGCAGTGCGCCAGGACAGGGGATGAACACTGAAGCTTTCTTT	CSAPGQGMNTEAFF
TRBD1	TRBV12-3/TRBV12-4	TRBJ2-7	many	TGTGCCAGCAGAGAACAGGGGGCCGGTTACGAGCAGTACTTC	CASREQGAGYEQYF
NA	TRBV3-1	TRBJ1-1	many	TGTGCCAGCAGCCAAGCCGGAGCAAACACTGAAGCTTTCTTT	CASSQAGANTEAFF
NA	TRBV10-2	TRBJ1-4	few	TGCGCCAGCAGTGAGGGTTCTAATGAAAAACTGTTTTTT	CASSEGSNEKLFF
NA	TRBV14	TRBJ2-5	many	TGTGCCAGCAGCCAAGGGACCCAAGAGACCCAGTACTTC	CASSQGTQETQYF
NA	TRBV7-9	TRBJ1-1	many	TGTGCCAGCAGCGACACGAGGGGAAGGGACACTGAAGCTTTCTTT	CASSDTRGRDTEAFF
NA	TRBV12-3/TRBV12-4	TRBJ1-5	few	TGTGCCAGCAGTTTAGGGGGCGGGTATGGTCAGCCCCAGCATTTT	CASSLGGGYGQPQHF
NA	TRBV11-2	TRBJ2-5	many	TGTGCCAGCAGCTTAGATTCGAGGGGCTTTGGAGAGACCCAGTACTTC	CASSLDSRGFGETQYF
NA	TRBV7-9	TRBJ1-2	few	TGTGCCAGCAGCTTATTTGGACCAACTGGGGGCTACACCTTC	CASSLFGPTGGYTF
NA	TRBV29-1	TRBJ1-1	many	TGCAGCGGCACCGGGACAAGGAACACTGAAGCTTTCTTT	CSGTGTRNTEAFF
NA	TRBV20-1	TRBJ2-5	NA	TGCAGTGCTAACCCCCGGGGGAGGTACCAAGAGACCCAGTACTTC	CSANPRGRYQETQYF
TRBD2	TRBV12-3/TRBV12-4	TRBJ2-1	many	TGTGCCAGCAGTCCGGGACTAGCGACCGATGAGCAGTTCTTC	CASSPGLATDEQFF
NA	TRBV2	TRBJ2-2	NA	TGTGCCGTCAAGGGGGGAACCGGGGAGCTGTTTTTT	CAVKGGTGELFF
TRBD2	TRBV7-2	TRBJ2-3	many	TGTGCCAGCAGCCATAAGGGAGCGGGGGAAGATACGCAGTATTTT	CASSHKGAGEDTQYF
NA	TRBV5-1	TRBJ2-1	NA	TGCGCCAGCAGCAGGGCGGATGGGTCCTACAATGAGCAGTTCTTC	CASSRADGSYNEQFF
NA	TRBV7-9	TRBJ1-1	many	TGTGCCAGCACCGCGGGGGGAGAGAACACTGAAGCTTTCTTT	CASTAGGENTEAFF
TRBD2	TRBV6-5	TRBJ2-5	NA	TGTGCCAGCAGTTACCGTAGCGGGGCTCAAGAGACCCAGTACTTC	CASSYRSGAQETQYF
NA	TRBV7-9	TRBJ2-7	NA	TGTGCCAGCAGCTTCCGACTATTCGAGCAGTACTTC	CASSFRLFEQYF
NA	TRBV5-1	TRBJ2-3	few	TGCGCCAGCAGCGCAGGACAAAACACAGATACGCAGTATTTT	CASSAGQNTDTQYF
NA	TRBV12-3/TRBV12-4	TRBJ2-3	few	TGTGCCAGCAGTCTTCTTGGAGTTAATACGCAGTATTTT	CASSLLGVNTQYF
NA	TRBV3-1	TRBJ1-3	many	TGTGCCAGCAGCCAAGATTTAGTGAACTCTGGAAACACCATATATTTT	CASSQDLVNSGNTIYF
TRBD2	TRBV3-1	TRBJ2-1	NA	TGTGCCAGCAGCCAAATTAGCGGGAGAGGTAATGAGCAGTTCTTC	CASSQISGRGNEQFF
TRBD1	TRBV3-1	TRBJ1-1	many	TGTGCCAGCAGCCAAGAGGGCCAGGGGACAGTGAACACTGAAGCTTTCTTT	CASSQEGQGTVNTEAFF
NA	TRBV11-1	TRBJ2-1	few	TGTGCCAGCAGCCAGTGGTCTGGTAGCGGAGGTTTATACAATGAGCAGTTCTTC	CASSQWSGSGGLYNEQFF
NA	TRBV5-1	TRBJ2-7	few	TGCGCCAGCAGCTTGGAGAGTGGGGAGCAGTACTTC	CASSLESGEQYF
NA	TRBV4-1	TRBJ2-2	NA	TGCGCCAGCAGCCCGCTGGACAGCCTAAACACCGGGGAGCTGTTTTTT	CASSPLDSLNTGELFF
TRBD1	TRBV12-3/TRBV12-4	TRBJ1-1	NA	TGTGCCAGCAGTACGGACAGGGGACCTAACACTGAAGCTTTCTTT	CASSTDRGPNTEAFF